The 28 T cell receptor beta chains below all came from one sample that was sequenced in a study of CD8 T cells in ankylosing spondylitis. TCRdb reprocessed the 5' RACE reads with MiXCR, giving one entry per CDR3 protein. Of about 240,000 distinct CDR3 sequences in the sample, more than 9% are singletons; the top ten hold 2.6%. The specimen sequenced was blood, either unsorted or a sorted T cell fraction (not recorded which). These receptor sequences come from a male donor with ankylosing spondylitis or in good health (not recorded which).

This clonotype appeared a few times. This clone may be a read error of a much larger clone one base away. The CDR3 DNA reads TGTGCCAGCAGCCAAGAACTTAGAAACACCATATATTTT. Protein sequence: CASSQELRNTIYF. The J gene is TRBJ1-3, the V gene TRBV4-2; D ambiguous. The CDR3 contains 13 residues. Germline V lookup: CDR1 LGHNA, CDR2 YNFKEQ. V was shortened by 0 bases and J by 5 bases, with 5 bases between the two germline ends.

In this sample, this clonotype turned up many times. The genes are TRBV9 and TRBJ2-3; D might be TRBD2 (6 bases). Between the trimmed V and J ends, which lost 3 bases and 5 bases, there was a span of 19 bases. The germline CDR1 and CDR2 sequences are SGDLS and YYNGEE. CDR3 length equals 16 residues. CDR3 region: CASSATGTPIGDTQYF. The DNA for the CDR3 is TGTGCCAGCAGCGCAACCGGGACTCCCATAGGAGATACGCAGTATTTT.

In this sample, this clonotype turned up a few times. This chain connects TRBV27 to TRBJ2-3; D tentatively fits TRBD1 or TRBD2 (5 bases each). Looked up from germline, CDR1 is MNHEY and CDR2 is SMNVEV (reference sequence). The V gene lost 1 base and the J gene lost 2 bases, with 10 bases spanning the gap. CDR3 length: 15 amino acids. CDR3 nucleotide sequence: TGTGCCAGCAGTTTATACGCAGGGACCACAGATACGCAGTATTTT. Protein sequence: CASSLYAGTTDTQYF.

The chain combines TRBV20-1 with TRBJ1-2; 11 bases map to TRBD1. Germline trimming cut 5 bases from V and 10 bases from J; bases unmatched to any gene: 12. This CDR3 region has 14 residues. Germline V gives CDR1 DFQATT, CDR2 SNEGSKA (reference sequence). The CDR3 nucleotides read TGCAGTGCTTTCCGGACAGGGGGCACATTTGACTACACCTTC. Translated: CSAFRTGGTFDYTF.

This clonotype showed up many times. This chain joins TRBV6-1 and TRBJ2-5; a weak D match, TRBD1 (6 bases). The CDR3 runs 17 residues. In germline, CDR1 is MNHNS, CDR2 SASEGT. V was pared by 6 bases and J by 1 base, with 21 bases between. CDR3 in DNA: TGTGCCAGCAGGCGAGGAGGTTCCGGGACACCCCAAGAGACCCAGTACTTC. Its protein is CASRRGGSGTPQETQYF.

This clonotype was seen many times. This rearrangement joins TRBV5-1 to TRBJ2-7; 14 positions agree with TRBD2. Germline V gene sequence: CDR1 SGHRS, CDR2 YFSETQ. The V segment lost 4 bases and the J segment 5 bases; nucleotides outside the gene matches: 8. The CDR3 sequence is 16 residues long. The CDR3 region has the DNA TGCGCCAGCAGCCCGGGACTAGCGGGGGAGAATGACGAGCAGTACTTC. Translated: CASSPGLAGENDEQYF.

This clonotype has at least ten counts. The J gene is TRBJ1-1, the V gene TRBV29-1; TRBD1 matches at 7 bases. Per the germline V gene, CDR1 is SQVTM and CDR2 is ANQGSEA. This CDR3 spans 11 amino acids. The trim removed 6 bases at V and 7 bases at J, leaving 5 bases unmatched. Written as DNA, the CDR3 is TGCAGCGTCGAGGGACAGTATGAAGCTTTCTTT. It codes for CSVEGQYEAFF.

This clonotype was counted many times. The rearrangement uses TRBV2 and TRBJ2-1; 11 positions agree with TRBD2. Trimming cost V 7 bases and J 7 bases; bases outside gene matches: 9. This CDR3 contains 15 residues. Germline V gives CDR1 SNHLY, CDR2 FYNNEI. The CDR3 coding sequence is TGTGCCAGCACCGGGACTAGCGGACCGGCAAATGAGCAGTTCTTC. Protein sequence: CASTGTSGPANEQFF.

This chain connects TRBV7-9 to TRBJ2-1, with 8 bases identical to TRBD2. The germline gives CDR1 SEHNR, CDR2 FQNEAQ (reference sequence). J gave up 12 bases and V 1 base, and 2 bases lay outside the gene matches. This CDR3 contains 12 residues. CDR3 nucleotide sequence: TGTGCCAGCAGCTTAGGGGCGGGAGGGCAGTTCTTC. This sequence encodes CASSLGAGGQFF. Together with reference TRBV7-9 and TRBJ2-1, the CDR3 gives the full variable domain: DTGVSQNPRHKITKRGQNVTFRCDPISEHNRLYWYRQTLGQGPEFLTYFQNEAQLEKSRLLSDRFSAERPKGSFSTLEIQRTEQGDSAMYLCASSLGAGGQFFGPGTRLTVL.

Worth noting for this clonotype: A clone one base away is much larger, so this may be a read error. The CDR3 sequence: CTSSRVYSGANVLTF. CDR3 nucleotides: TGTACCAGCAGCCGCGTATACTCTGGGGCCAACGTCCTGACTTTC. The chain uses TRBV12-3 or TRBV12-4 and TRBJ2-6; no clear D. The CDR3 sequence is 15 residues long.

This clonotype has a count of ten or more. V gene TRBV12-3 or TRBV12-4 combines with J gene TRBJ1-1; possible D gene TRBD1, 5 bases. V was trimmed by 6 bases and J by 5 bases, leaving 19 bases between them. CDR3 length: 15 amino acids. Here the CDR3 reads CASRGPQGGGTEAFF. For the CDR3, the DNA is TGTGCCAGCAGAGGCCCTCAGGGTGGTGGAACTGAAGCTTTCTTT.

This clonotype appeared many times. The chain combines TRBV20-1 with TRBJ1-1; D might be TRBD1 (6 bases). Per the germline V gene, CDR1 is DFQATT and CDR2 is SNEGSKA (reference sequence). V lost 7 bases and J 4 bases, leaving 13 bases between the germline ends. This CDR3 is built from 12 residues. The CDR3 region has the DNA TGCAGTGGACAGGCCTTGGGCACTGAAGCTTTCTTT. Translation gives CSGQALGTEAFF.

This clonotype was observed many times. The chain uses TRBV6-1 and TRBJ2-1, with unresolved D. There are 12 residues in the CDR3. V shed 6 bases and J shed 12 bases, with 15 bases lying between them. Germline lookup yields CDR1 MNHNS and CDR2 SASEGT. The CDR3, as DNA: TGTGCCAGCAGCCCAAGGGTCGACGGGCAGTTCTTC. It translates to CASSPRVDGQFF.

This chain joins TRBV3-1 and TRBJ2-7; 10 bases fit TRBD2. The V gene end was trimmed by 1 base and the J gene end by 0 bases; junction bases not matched to a gene: 9. This CDR3 comprises 18 residues. The germline CDR1 and CDR2 sequences are LGHDT and YNNKEL (reference sequence). CDR3 sequence (DNA): TGTGCCAGCAGCCAAGCGATAGCGGGAGGCCAAACCTCCTACGAGCAGTACTTC. Translated, it gives CASSQAIAGGQTSYEQYF.

This chain connects TRBV3-1 to TRBJ2-7; possible D gene TRBD2, 7 bases. This CDR3 is 17 amino acids long. Germline V gene lookup returns CDR1 LGHDT and CDR2 YNNKEL (reference sequence). Trimming shortened V by 1 base and J by 3 bases, and 19 bases separated the two germline ends. The CDR3 loop reads CASSQGGGGLLLYEQYF. The CDR3 DNA is TGTGCCAGCAGCCAAGGGGGCGGGGGCCTCCTCCTCTACGAGCAGTACTTC.

This clonotype was seen ten or more times. The chain has TRBV12-3 or TRBV12-4 and TRBJ1-1, with D tentatively TRBD1 (6 bases). The CDR3 runs to 14 residues. V was pared by 7 bases and J by 5 bases, with 17 bases between. CDR3 coding DNA: TGTGCCAGCACGAGGGGGGGGATGGGAACTGAAGCTTTCTTT. This codes for CASTRGGMGTEAFF.

About this clonotype itself: A read error may be the cause here, since a much bigger clone is one base away. V and J are TRBV3-1 and TRBJ2-1; D gene uncertain. Germline loops: CDR1 LGHDT, CDR2 YNNKEL (reference sequence). The CDR3 is 12 residues long. The CDR3 is CVSAWRIGEQFF. Here the CDR3 DNA reads TGTGTCAGCGCCTGGCGAATCGGTGAGCAGTTCTTC.

In this sample, this clonotype turned up many times. The J gene is TRBJ2-7, the V gene TRBV6-1; tentatively, D is TRBD1 or TRBD2 (6 bases each). The CDR3 contains 15 residues. Germline CDR1 is MNHNS and CDR2 is SASEGT. The V end was cut by 6 bases, the J end by 3 bases, with 18 bases between. CDR3 in DNA: TGTGCCAGCAGCGGGGGCCCACCGGTCGGCTACGAGCAGTACTTC. Amino acids: CASSGGPPVGYEQYF.

This clonotype was counted many times. This chain connects TRBV25-1 to TRBJ2-3; a possible D gene is TRBD2 (6 bases). This CDR3 has 15 residues. CDR1 and CDR2 (germline): MGHDK, SYGVNS. V was cut by 1 base and J by 1 base, with 9 bases left in between. CDR3 DNA: TGTGCCAGCAGTGAATGGGGCGGGGGCACAGATACGCAGTATTTT. This gives the protein CASSEWGGGTDTQYF. Together with reference TRBV25-1 and TRBJ2-3, the CDR3 gives the full variable domain: EADIYQTPRYLVIGTGKKITLECSQTMGHDKMYWYQQDPGMELHLIHYSYGVNSTEKGDLSSESTVSRIRTEHFPLTLESARPSHTSQYLCASSEWGGGTDTQYFGPGTRLTVL.

This clonotype was found many times. CDR3 nucleotides: TGTGCCAGCAGCCCACAGGGGAGCTATGAGCAGTTCTTC. Translation: CASSPQGSYEQFF. The chain carries TRBV5-6 and TRBJ2-1, with 7 bases matching TRBD1. CDR1 is SGHDT, CDR2 YYEEEE, per germline. The CDR3 is 13 residues long. V shed 4 bases and J 8 bases; nucleotides not matched to a gene: 6.

Ten or more counts support this clonotype. At one of its ends the junction is not consistent with the germline gene, which may arise from a read error. The genes are TRBV13 and TRBJ2-2; 14 nucleotides line up with TRBD2. Germline V lookup: CDR1 PRHDT, CDR2 FYEKMQ (reference sequence). The CDR3 consists of 17 residues. CDR3 loop: CASTLSGLAGATGELFF. The CDR3 region has the DNA TGTGCCAGCACCTTATCGGGACTAGCGGGAGCCACCGGGGAGCTGTTTTTT.

The table lists this clonotype with many counts. The chain combines TRBV3-1 with TRBJ2-1, with a possible D match to TRBD2 (6 bases). Trimming took off 5 bases at V and 8 bases at J, with 13 bases between the two ends. The CDR3 is made up of 13 amino acids. Germline V lookup: CDR1 LGHDT, CDR2 YNNKEL (reference sequence). Here the CDR3 DNA reads TGTGCCAGCAGCGCGACGGAGGGTCATGAGCAGTTCTTC. It encodes CASSATEGHEQFF.

V usage is TRBV20-1 and J usage is TRBJ1-1; the D is unclear. V shed 5 bases and J shed 1 base, with 32 bases lying between them. CDR3 length: 20 residues. Germline values: CDR1 DFQATT, CDR2 SNEGSKA (reference sequence). The CDR3 region has the DNA TGCAGTGCTTTCCCGACAAGTAGCAAGAGAGTAATGGCGGCGAACACTGAAGCTTTCTTT. This gives the protein CSAFPTSSKRVMAANTEAFF.

This clonotype showed up many times. V is TRBV18 and J is TRBJ1-1; D gene unclear. Deletions cut 6 bases from V and 7 bases from J, with 15 bases between. The CDR3 contains 13 residues. CDR1 and CDR2 from the germline V gene are KGHSH and LQKENI. CDR3 loop: CASSHSLDGEAFF. The CDR3, as DNA: TGTGCCAGCTCCCACAGCTTGGACGGTGAAGCTTTCTTT.

This clonotype was found a few times. This chain uses TRBV5-1 with TRBJ2-2; D might be TRBD1 (5 bases). Germline V gives CDR1 SGHRS, CDR2 YFSETQ. The CDR3 contains 19 residues. The V and J ends lost 4 bases and 13 bases respectively, with 35 bases between them. The CDR3 reads CASSVNTHTQAFFGRVLFF. CDR3 coding DNA: TGCGCCAGCAGCGTGAACACACACACACAGGCGTTTTTTGGTCGTGTGCTGTTTTTT.

In this sample, this clonotype turned up many times. The rearrangement links TRBV5-5 to TRBJ2-3, with 8 bases that match TRBD1. The CDR3 is made up of 18 amino acids. Germline V lookup: CDR1 SGHKS, CDR2 YYEKEE (reference sequence). With V trimmed by 0 bases and J by 3 bases, 12 bases remained unmatched. The CDR3 DNA sequence: TGTGCCAGCAGCTTGGCGTTGACAGGGGCACCTACAACAGATACGCAGTATTTT. It specifies CASSLALTGAPTTDTQYF. The full variable domain, completed using reference TRBV5-5 and TRBJ2-3, is DAGVTQSPTHLIKTRGQQVTLRCSPISGHKSVSWYQQVLGQGPQFIFQYYEKEERGRGNFPDRFSARQFPNYSSELNVNALLLGDSALYLCASSLALTGAPTTDTQYFGPGTRLTVL.

This sequence joins TRBV7-2 and TRBJ2-3; D possibly matches TRBD1 or TRBD2 (5 bases each). Trimming cost V 3 bases and J 7 bases, with 8 bases left between them. Germline CDR1 SGHTA, CDR2 FQGNSA. This CDR3 spans 12 amino acids. CDR3: CASSLGRNTQYF. DNA of the CDR3: TGTGCCAGCAGCTTGGGACGAAATACGCAGTATTTT.

V is TRBV18 and J is TRBJ1-4, with 10 bases that match TRBD1. V shed 5 bases and J 8 bases; nucleotides not matched to a gene: 20. CDR3 length: 19 residues. Germline V CDR1 and CDR2: KGHSH, LQKENI. The CDR3 DNA follows: TGTGCCAGCTCAGAAATAACTCCGGGACAGGGGAAGGATGGCGAAAAACTGTTTTTT. Its translation is CASSEITPGQGKDGEKLFF.